This T cell receptor beta chain was observed in a study of CD4+ T cells in melanoma. The CDR3 loop spans 16 amino acids. Germline loops: CDR1 SGHNT, CDR2 YYREEE (reference sequence). The method was immunoSEQ multiplex PCR; TCRdb's version includes in-frame clones alone and lacks a portion of them. The sample yields more than 9,000 clones, about two thirds seen once. As regards this clone: The target antigen is unknown. One junction end disagrees with the germline gene, perhaps due to a read error.

Study-level points and caveats: Neoantigen-specific CD4+ T cells in melanoma reportedly had diverse differentiation states. A reported correlation linked neoantigen-specific CD4+ T cells to CD8+, macrophage and B cell function.

The V gene is TRBV5-4, the J gene TRBJ2-7, with TRBD2 identical over 10 bases. Sequencing was done on a sample of cells from a culture (not recorded whether cultured in vitro). The receptor comes from a human donor with melanoma. The CDR3 DNA reads as TGTGCCAGCAGCTCGAGGACTAGCGGCTTCTCCTCCGAGCAGTACTTC. Translating it yields CASSSRTSGFSSEQYF.